Presented here are 25 T cell receptor beta chains from one specimen sequenced in a study of CXCR3-negative and CXCR3-positive naive CD8 T cells. TRB cDNA was prepared as libraries by UMI-labeled 5' RACE. TCRdb reprocessed the 5' RACE reads and reports one entry per CDR3 protein, with no DNA. This sample's table has about 42,000 distinct CDR3 sequences. Sequencing was performed on naive CXCR3- CD8+ T cells from blood. Subset meaning: CD45RO-CCR7+CD27+CD95- naive CD8+ T cells lacking CXCR3 (TNR3-). These receptors originate from a human donor in good health. Some clones in this sample may be carry-over from other donors' samples.

The chain joins TRBV7-3 to TRBJ2-3. This CDR3 contains 15 residues. Germline V gene lookup returns CDR1 SGHTA and CDR2 FQGTGA. CDR3 in amino acids: CGSSLIGTSTDTQYF.

This chain joins TRBV29-1 and TRBJ2-1. CDR3 length: 13 amino acids. CDR1 is SQVTM, CDR2 ANQGSEA, per germline. CDR3 in amino acids: CSVVKSSYNEQFF.

The chain is built from TRBV29-1 and TRBJ2-2; TCRdb reports TRBD1, a call that lacks DNA to check it against. Germline values: CDR1 SQVTM, CDR2 ANQGSEA. CDR3 size: 20 residues. The CDR3 sequence: CSVEENPGHRGRPDTGELFF.

V usage is TRBV28 and J usage is TRBJ2-1; TCRdb's assignment of TRBD1 cannot be checked, as there is no DNA. Per germline, CDR1 MDHEN and CDR2 SYDVKM. The CDR3 is 16 residues long. The CDR3 spells CASSPTGENSYNEQFF.

The CDR3 spells CASSLARKSNQPQHF. The chain joins TRBV28 to TRBJ1-5. Germline V gene lookup returns CDR1 MDHEN and CDR2 SYDVKM. The CDR3 length is 15 residues.

This clonotype is labeled medium-sized (0.01 to 0.1%) based on frequency. The chain has TRBV30 and TRBJ2-2; there is no DNA to check the TCRdb D call of TRBD1. This CDR3 region has 15 residues. CDR1 is GTSNPN and CDR2 is SVGIG in the germline V gene (reference sequence). CDR3 amino acids: CAWTPGYLSTGELFF.

The chain links TRBV10-3 to TRBJ2-7; the D gene TCRdb calls, TRBD2, cannot be checked with no DNA. Per germline, CDR1 ENHRY and CDR2 SYGVKD. The CDR3 has 14 amino acids. The CDR3: CAISDLRASYEQYF.

This chain connects TRBV28 to TRBJ2-5. The germline V gene has CDR1 MDHEN and CDR2 SYDVKM. The CDR3 totals 13 residues. The CDR3 loop is CASNKEVQETQYF.

The gene calls are TRBV7-8 and TRBJ2-7; no DNA is available, so the TRBD1 call from TCRdb remains unchecked. Germline assignment: CDR1 SGHVS and CDR2 FQNEAQ. This CDR3 spans 15 amino acids. The CDR3: CASSLAWQGFYEQYF.

The rearrangement uses TRBV14 and TRBJ2-7; TCRdb's assignment of TRBD1 cannot be checked, as there is no DNA. Germline V CDR1 and CDR2: SGHDN, FVKESK. The CDR3 runs to 15 residues. This CDR3 is CASSLSQGKAYEQYF. Based on the CDR3 plus reference TRBV14 and TRBJ2-7, the full variable domain is EAGVTQFPSHSVIEKGQTVTLRCDPISGHDNLYWYRRVMGKEIKFLLHFVKESKQDESGMPNNRFLAERTGGTYSTLKVQPAELEDSGVYFCASSLSQGKAYEQYFGPGTRLTVT.

This chain links TRBV6-2 or TRBV6-3 with TRBJ1-6; the D call of TRBD1 rests on TCRdb alone, since no DNA is present to check it. The germline gives CDR1 MNHEY, CDR2 SVGEGT. This CDR3 is 15 amino acids long. The CDR3: CASSYDGDWDSPLHF.

The CDR3 loop reads CASSFGTVSSYEQYF. The chain has TRBV11-2 and TRBJ2-7; with no DNA, the TCRdb D assignment of TRBD1 cannot be verified. Looked up from germline, CDR1 is SGHAT and CDR2 is FQNNGV. The CDR3 loop spans 15 amino acids.

The chain joins TRBV4-1 to TRBJ2-7. The CDR3 is 14 residues long. The V gene's germline CDR1 is MGHRA and CDR2 YSYEKL. The CDR3 spells CASSQGLLLREQYF.

The chain links TRBV12-3 or TRBV12-4 to TRBJ2-1. This CDR3 has 16 amino acids. The CDR3 sequence is CASSLDGGSSYNEQFF.

This clonotype is deemed medium-sized by its frequency. The chain links TRBV9 to TRBJ2-1; the TCRdb D gene call, TRBD1, has no DNA to confirm it. Germline loops: CDR1 SGDLS, CDR2 YYNGEE. CDR3 length equals 15 residues. CDR3 protein: CASTHGHRDGNEQFF.

This chain uses TRBV24-1 with TRBJ2-2; with no DNA, the TCRdb D assignment of TRBD2 cannot be verified. CDR3 length equals 17 residues. Per the germline V gene, CDR1 is KGHDR and CDR2 is SFDVKD. CDR3 residues: CATSDLAGGTNTGELFF.

This chain connects TRBV13 to TRBJ2-5; with no DNA, the TCRdb D assignment of TRBD2 cannot be verified. The CDR3 has 14 amino acids. Germline CDR1 reads PRHDT; CDR2 reads FYEKMQ (reference sequence). This CDR3 is CASSLGQGPETQYF.

The rearrangement uses TRBV28 and TRBJ2-5; the D gene TCRdb calls, TRBD2, cannot be checked with no DNA. The germline CDR1 and CDR2 sequences are MDHEN and SYDVKM. The CDR3 loop spans 15 amino acids. The CDR3 reads CASRLKREHQETQYF.

The CDR3: CASSLAPPGAPYEQYF. This chain links TRBV5-1 with TRBJ2-7; TCRdb designates TRBD1, a call that cannot be tested without DNA. Per germline, CDR1 SGHRS and CDR2 YFSETQ. There are 16 residues in the CDR3.

This rearrangement joins TRBV12-3 or TRBV12-4 to TRBJ1-3; absent DNA, TCRdb's TRBD1 call cannot be checked. The CDR3 has 19 residues. CDR3 in amino acids: CASSYGRIRQGVYGNTIYF.

The rearrangement links TRBV27 to TRBJ2-2. The CDR3 spans 14 residues. Germline V CDR1 and CDR2: MNHEY, SMNVEV (reference sequence). The CDR3 is CASSLWQNTGELFF.

This rearrangement joins TRBV6-5 to TRBJ2-1; the D call from TCRdb, TRBD2, cannot be confirmed without DNA. CDR1 is MNHEY and CDR2 is SVGAGI in the germline V gene. This CDR3 has 15 residues. Here the CDR3 reads CASSYGSGRGNEQFF.

The gene calls are TRBV7-9 and TRBJ1-2. The CDR3 consists of 15 residues. Per germline, CDR1 SEHNR and CDR2 FQNEAQ (reference sequence). The chain's CDR3 is CASSLAADFHYGYTF.

The V and J genes are TRBV6-2 or TRBV6-3 and TRBJ2-1; TCRdb names TRBD2, which stays unverified in the absence of DNA. The CDR3 runs to 18 residues. Germline V gene lookup returns CDR1 MNHEY and CDR2 SVGEGT. The CDR3 reads CASSYSNSAGGAYNEQFF.

The gene calls are TRBV29-1 and TRBJ2-7; the D call of TRBD1 rests on TCRdb alone, since no DNA is present to check it. Germline V gene data show CDR1 as SQVTM and CDR2 as ANQGSEA. The CDR3 contains 13 residues. CDR3: CSVVTGDSYEQYF.